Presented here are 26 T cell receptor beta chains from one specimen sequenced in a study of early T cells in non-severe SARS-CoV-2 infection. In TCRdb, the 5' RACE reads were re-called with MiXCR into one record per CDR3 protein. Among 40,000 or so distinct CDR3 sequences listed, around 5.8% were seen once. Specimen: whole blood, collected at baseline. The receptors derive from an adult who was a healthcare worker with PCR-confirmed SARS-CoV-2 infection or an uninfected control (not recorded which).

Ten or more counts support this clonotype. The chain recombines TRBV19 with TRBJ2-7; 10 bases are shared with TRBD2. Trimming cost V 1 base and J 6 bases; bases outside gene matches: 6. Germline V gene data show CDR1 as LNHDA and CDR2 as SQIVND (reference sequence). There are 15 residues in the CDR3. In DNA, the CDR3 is TGTGCCAGTAGTATAGCCCTAGCGGGAGTTCCCGAGCAGTACTTC. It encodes CASSIALAGVPEQYF. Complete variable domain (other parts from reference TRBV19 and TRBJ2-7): DGGITQSPKYLFRKEGQNVTLSCEQNLNHDAMYWYRQDPGQGLRLIYYSQIVNDFQKGDIAEGYSVSREKKESFPLTVTSAQKNPTAFYLCASSIALAGVPEQYFGPGTRLTVT.

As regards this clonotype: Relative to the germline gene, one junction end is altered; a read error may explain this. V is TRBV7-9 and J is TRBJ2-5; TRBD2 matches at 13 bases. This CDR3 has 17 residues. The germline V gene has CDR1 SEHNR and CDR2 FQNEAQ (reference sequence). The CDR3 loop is CVSGTGLAGEVAETQYF. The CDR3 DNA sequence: TGTGTCAGCGGGACAGGACTAGCGGGAGAGGTGGCGGAGACCCAGTACTTC.

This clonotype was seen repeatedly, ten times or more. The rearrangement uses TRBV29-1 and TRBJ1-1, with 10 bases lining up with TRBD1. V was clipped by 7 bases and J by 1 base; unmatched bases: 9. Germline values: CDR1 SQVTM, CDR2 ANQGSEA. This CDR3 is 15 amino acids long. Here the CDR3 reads CSGQGADKSNTEAFF. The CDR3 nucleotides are TGCAGCGGACAGGGGGCGGATAAATCGAACACTGAAGCTTTCTTT.

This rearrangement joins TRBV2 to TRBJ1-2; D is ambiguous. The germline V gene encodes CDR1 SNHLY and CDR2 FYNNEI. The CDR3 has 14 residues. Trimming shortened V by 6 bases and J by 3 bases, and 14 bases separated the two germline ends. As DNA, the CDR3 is TGTGCCAGCAGGGGAGCAATTCTTCACTATGGCTACACCTTC. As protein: CASRGAILHYGYTF. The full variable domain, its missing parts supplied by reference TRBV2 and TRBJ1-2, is EPEVTQTPSHQVTQMGQEVILRCVPISNHLYFYWYRQILGQKVEFLVSFYNNEISEKSEIFDDQFSVERPDGSNFTLKIRSTKLEDSAMYFCASRGAILHYGYTFGSGTRLTVV.

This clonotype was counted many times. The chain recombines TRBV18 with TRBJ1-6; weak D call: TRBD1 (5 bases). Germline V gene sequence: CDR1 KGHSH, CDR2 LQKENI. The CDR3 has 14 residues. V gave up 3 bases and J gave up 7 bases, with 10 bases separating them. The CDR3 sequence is CASSPGGYNSPLHF. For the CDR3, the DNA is TGTGCCAGCTCACCTGGGGGGTACAATTCACCCCTCCACTTT.

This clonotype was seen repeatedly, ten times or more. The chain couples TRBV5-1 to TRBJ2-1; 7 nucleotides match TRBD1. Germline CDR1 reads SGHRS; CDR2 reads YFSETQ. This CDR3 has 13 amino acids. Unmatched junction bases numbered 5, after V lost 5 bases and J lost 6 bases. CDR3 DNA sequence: TGCGCCAGCAGGTATGGACAGGTCAATGAGCAGTTCTTC. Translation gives CASRYGQVNEQFF.

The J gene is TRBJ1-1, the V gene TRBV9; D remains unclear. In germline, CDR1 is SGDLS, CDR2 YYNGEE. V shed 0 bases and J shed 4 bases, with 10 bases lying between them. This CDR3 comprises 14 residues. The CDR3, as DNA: TGTGCCAGCAGCGTAGAGGGCGTTGGCACTGAAGCTTTCTTT. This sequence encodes CASSVEGVGTEAFF. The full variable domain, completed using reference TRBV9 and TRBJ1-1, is DSGVTQTPKHLITATGQRVTLRCSPRSGDLSVYWYQQSLDQGLQFLIQYYNGEERAKGNILERFSAQQFPDLHSELNLSSLELGDSALYFCASSVEGVGTEAFFGQGTRLTVV.

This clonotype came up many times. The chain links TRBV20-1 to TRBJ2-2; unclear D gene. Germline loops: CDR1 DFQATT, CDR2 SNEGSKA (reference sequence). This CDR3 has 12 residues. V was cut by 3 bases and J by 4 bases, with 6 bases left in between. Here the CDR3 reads CSASYFTGELFF. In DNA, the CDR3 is TGCAGTGCTAGTTACTTCACCGGGGAGCTGTTTTTT.

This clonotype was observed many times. The CDR3: CASSLWRDRGYEQYF. CDR3 coding DNA: TGTGCCAGCAGTCTGTGGAGGGACAGGGGGTACGAGCAGTACTTC. The V call is TRBV7-2, the J call TRBJ2-7; 11 nucleotides match TRBD1. Per the germline V gene, CDR1 is SGHTA and CDR2 is FQGNSA. The CDR3 consists of 15 residues. J was trimmed by 4 bases and V by 6 bases; bases with no gene match: 8.

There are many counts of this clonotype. The CDR3, as DNA: TGTGCCAGCAGTGTTACGGGCCCCAGCGGCCACGAGCAGTACTTC. It yields the protein CASSVTGPSGHEQYF. This chain links TRBV2 with TRBJ2-7, with D possibly TRBD2 on 5 matching bases. Trimming took 4 bases from V and 5 from J, leaving 18 bases between them. CDR1 and CDR2 (germline): SNHLY, FYNNEI. The CDR3 is 15 residues long.

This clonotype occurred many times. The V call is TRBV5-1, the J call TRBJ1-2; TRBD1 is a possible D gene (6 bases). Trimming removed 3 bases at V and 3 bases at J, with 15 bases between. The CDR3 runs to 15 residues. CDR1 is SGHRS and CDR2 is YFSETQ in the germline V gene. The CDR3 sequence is CASSSARGSDYGYTF. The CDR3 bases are TGCGCCAGCAGCTCCGCCAGGGGTAGCGACTATGGCTACACCTTC.

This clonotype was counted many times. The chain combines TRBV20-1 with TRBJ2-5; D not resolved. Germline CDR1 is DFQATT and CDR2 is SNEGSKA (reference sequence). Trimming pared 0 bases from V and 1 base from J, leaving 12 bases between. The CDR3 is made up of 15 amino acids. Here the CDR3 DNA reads TGCAGTGCTAGAGATCATCAGTTTCTCCAAGAGACCCAGTACTTC. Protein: CSARDHQFLQETQYF.

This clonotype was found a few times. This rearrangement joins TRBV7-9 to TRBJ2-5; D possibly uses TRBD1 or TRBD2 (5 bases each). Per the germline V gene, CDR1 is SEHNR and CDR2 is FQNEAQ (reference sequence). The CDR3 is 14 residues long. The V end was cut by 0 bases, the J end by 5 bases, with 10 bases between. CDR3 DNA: TGTGCCAGCAGCTTAGCCCGAGGGGTGGAGACCCAGTACTTC. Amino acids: CASSLARGVETQYF. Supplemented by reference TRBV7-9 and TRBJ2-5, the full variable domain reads DTGVSQNPRHKITKRGQNVTFRCDPISEHNRLYWYRQTLGQGPEFLTYFQNEAQLEKSRLLSDRFSAERPKGSFSTLEIQRTEQGDSAMYLCASSLARGVETQYFGPGTRLLVL.

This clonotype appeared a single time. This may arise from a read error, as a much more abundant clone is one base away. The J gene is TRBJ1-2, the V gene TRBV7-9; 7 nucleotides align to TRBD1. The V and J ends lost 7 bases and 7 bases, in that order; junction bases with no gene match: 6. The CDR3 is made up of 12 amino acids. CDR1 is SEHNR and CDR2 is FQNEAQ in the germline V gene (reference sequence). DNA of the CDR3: TGTGCCAGCACCACGGGACAGCTTGGCTACACCTTC. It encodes CASTTGQLGYTF.

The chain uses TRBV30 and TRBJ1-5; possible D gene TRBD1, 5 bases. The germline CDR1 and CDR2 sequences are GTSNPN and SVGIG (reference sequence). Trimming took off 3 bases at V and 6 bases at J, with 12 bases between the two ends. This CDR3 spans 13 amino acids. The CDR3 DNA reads TGTGCCTGGAGCGCCGGGGGGGGTCAGCCCCAGCATTTT. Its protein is CAWSAGGGQPQHF.

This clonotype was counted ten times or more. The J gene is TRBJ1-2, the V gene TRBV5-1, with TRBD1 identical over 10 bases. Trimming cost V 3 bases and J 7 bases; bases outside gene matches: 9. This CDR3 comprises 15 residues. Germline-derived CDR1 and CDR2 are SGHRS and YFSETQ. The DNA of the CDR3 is TGCGCCAGCAGCTACGGGGACAGGGGAGGACCTGGCTACACCTTC. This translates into CASSYGDRGGPGYTF.

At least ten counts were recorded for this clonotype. CDR3 sequence (DNA): TGTGCCAGCAGCTTGCAGGGCTCCAGAGAGACCCAGTACTTC. Its protein is CASSLQGSRETQYF. The genes are TRBV5-4 and TRBJ2-5; tentatively, D is TRBD1 (5 bases). In germline, CDR1 is SGHNT, CDR2 YYREEE (reference sequence). The CDR3 has 14 amino acids. Trimming pared 1 base from V and 4 bases from J, leaving 11 bases between. The full variable domain, completed using reference TRBV5-4 and TRBJ2-5, is ETGVTQSPTHLIKTRGQQVTLRCSSQSGHNTVSWYQQALGQGPQFIFQYYREEENGRGNFPPRFSGLQFPNYSSELNVNALELDDSALYLCASSLQGSRETQYFGPGTRLLVL.

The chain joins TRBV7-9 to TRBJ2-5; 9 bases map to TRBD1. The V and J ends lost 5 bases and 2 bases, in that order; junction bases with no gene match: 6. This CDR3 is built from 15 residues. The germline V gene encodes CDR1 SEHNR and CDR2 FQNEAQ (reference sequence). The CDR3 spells CASSRGQGRQETQYF. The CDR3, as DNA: TGTGCCAGCAGCCGCGGACAGGGGCGACAAGAGACCCAGTACTTC.

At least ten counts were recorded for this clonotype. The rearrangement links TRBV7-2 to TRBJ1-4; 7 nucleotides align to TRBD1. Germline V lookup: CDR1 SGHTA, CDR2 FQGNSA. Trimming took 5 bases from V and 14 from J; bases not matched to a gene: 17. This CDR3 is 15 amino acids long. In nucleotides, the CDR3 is TGTGCCAGCAGCCCGGGACAGTCCCGTCTTGGCCCGCTGTTTTTT. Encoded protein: CASSPGQSRLGPLFF.

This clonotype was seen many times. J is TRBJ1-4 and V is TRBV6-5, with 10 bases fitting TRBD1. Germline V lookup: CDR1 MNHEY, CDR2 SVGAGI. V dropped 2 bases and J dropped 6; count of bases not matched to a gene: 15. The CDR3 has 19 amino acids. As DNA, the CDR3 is TGTGCCAGCAGTTACGGTACCGGGACAGGGGTCCGGCGAGATGAAAAACTGTTTTTT. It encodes CASSYGTGTGVRRDEKLFF.

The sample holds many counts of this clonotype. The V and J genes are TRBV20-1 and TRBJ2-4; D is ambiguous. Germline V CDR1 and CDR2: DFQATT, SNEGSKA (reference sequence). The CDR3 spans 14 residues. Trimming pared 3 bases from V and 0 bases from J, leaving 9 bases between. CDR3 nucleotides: TGCAGTGCTAGTGCGCAGCTAGCCAAAAACATTCAGTACTTC. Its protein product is CSASAQLAKNIQYF.

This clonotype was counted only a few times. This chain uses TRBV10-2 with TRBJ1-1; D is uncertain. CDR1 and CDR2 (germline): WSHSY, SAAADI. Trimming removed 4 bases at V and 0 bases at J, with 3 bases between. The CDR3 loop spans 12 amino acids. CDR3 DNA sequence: TGCGCCAGCAGTGTAGTGAACACTGAAGCTTTCTTT. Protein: CASSVVNTEAFF.

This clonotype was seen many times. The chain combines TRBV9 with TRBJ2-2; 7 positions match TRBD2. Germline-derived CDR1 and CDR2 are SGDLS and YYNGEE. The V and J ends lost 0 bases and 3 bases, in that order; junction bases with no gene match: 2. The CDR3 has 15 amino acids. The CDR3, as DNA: TGTGCCAGCAGCGTAGCTCTAGCGGACACCGGGGAGCTGTTTTTT. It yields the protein CASSVALADTGELFF.

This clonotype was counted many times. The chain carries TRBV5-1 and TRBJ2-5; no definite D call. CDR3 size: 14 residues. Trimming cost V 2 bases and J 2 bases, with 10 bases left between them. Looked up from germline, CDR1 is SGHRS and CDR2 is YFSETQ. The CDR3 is CASSFRSQQETQYF. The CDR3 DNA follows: TGCGCCAGCAGCTTTCGATCCCAGCAAGAGACCCAGTACTTC.

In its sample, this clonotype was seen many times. CDR3 DNA: TGTGCCTGGAGTTCGACTAGCGGGAGCCACGAGCAGTACTTC. Its translation: CAWSSTSGSHEQYF. This chain connects TRBV30 to TRBJ2-7, with 12 bases matching TRBD2. The J segment lost 5 bases and the V segment lost 2 bases, leaving 4 bases of the junction unmatched. The CDR3 contains 14 residues. CDR1 and CDR2 (germline): GTSNPN, SVGIG (reference sequence).

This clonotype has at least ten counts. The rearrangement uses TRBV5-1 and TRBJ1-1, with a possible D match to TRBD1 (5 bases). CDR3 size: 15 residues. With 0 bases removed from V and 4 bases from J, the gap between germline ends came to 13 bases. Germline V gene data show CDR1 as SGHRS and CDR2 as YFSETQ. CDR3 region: CASSLGRASGTEAFF. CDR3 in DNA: TGCGCCAGCAGCTTGGGCAGGGCGAGTGGCACTGAAGCTTTCTTT.